Listed here is a single TCR beta chain. How the authors handled the data: Reference gene primer amplification gave estimated nucleated cell counts. Repertoires were generated with immunoSEQ multiplex PCR, while TCRdb's copy carries only in-frame clones and drops some. V and J calls and clone size are as listed in that table; D and trimming were resolved from the DNA. Among 200,000 or so clones listed, about 80% were seen once. The data belong to a study of blood T cell repertoires in COVID-19. Looking at the study overall: Sites across the United States, Italy and Spain contributed samples from acute and convalescent COVID-19. Nucleic acid was either cDNA or gDNA, and it came from T cells, B-cell-depleted T cells, or PBMCs.

Sequenced input: peripheral blood. This TCR derives from a woman in her fifties or sixties with acute or convalescent COVID-19.

The CDR3 bases are TGTGCCAGCAGTTTTAGGGGGAAAGGCGAGCAGTACTTC. Translating gives CASSFRGKGEQYF. This chain connects TRBV12-3 or TRBV12-4 to TRBJ2-7, with D possibly TRBD1 on 6 matching bases. CDR3 length equals 13 residues. The V end lost 3 bases, the J end lost 6 bases, and 12 bases lay between the germline ends.